This TCR beta chain is drawn from a study of brain T cells in children with intractable seizures. The assay was immunoSEQ multiplex PCR, and TCRdb's table has in-frame clones only and misses some. The sample has 55,000 to 80,000 clones, roughly 95% seen once. At least one anti-epileptic drug was given before surgery. Whole-study results and caveats: Clones missing pre-surgery may reflect undersampling of that blood sample. Only CDR3 sequence similarity suggested viral specificity, without known HCMV serostatus.

Note on this clone: What it binds is unknown.

The specimen was peripheral blood, collected at surgery. This receptor was identified in a boy in the first two years of life with focal cortical dysplasia and intractable seizures.

CDR3 sequence reads: CASGAAGGEQYF. CDR3 coding DNA: TGTGCCAGCGGCGCCGCGGGCGGCGAGCAGTACTTC. The chain is built from TRBV12-3 or TRBV12-4 and TRBJ2-7; possibly TRBD2 for D (5 bases). This CDR3 has 12 amino acids. Trimming pared 8 bases from V and 6 bases from J, leaving 14 bases between.